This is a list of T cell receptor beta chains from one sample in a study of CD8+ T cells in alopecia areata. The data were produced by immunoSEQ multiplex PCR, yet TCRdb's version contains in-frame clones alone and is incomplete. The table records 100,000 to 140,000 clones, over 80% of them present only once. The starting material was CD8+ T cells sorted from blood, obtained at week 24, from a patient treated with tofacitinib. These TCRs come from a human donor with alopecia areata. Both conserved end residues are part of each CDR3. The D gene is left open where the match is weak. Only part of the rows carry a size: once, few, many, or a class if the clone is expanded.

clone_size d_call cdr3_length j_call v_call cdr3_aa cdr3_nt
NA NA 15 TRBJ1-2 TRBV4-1 CASSQARRTAYGYTF TGCGCCAGCAGCCAAGCCAGGAGGACAGCCTATGGCTACACCTTC
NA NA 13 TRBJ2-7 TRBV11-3 CASSPGQTYEQYF TGTGCCAGCAGCCCAGGACAGACGTACGAGCAGTACTTC
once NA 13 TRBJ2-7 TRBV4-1 CASSREDSYEQYF TGCGCCAGCAGCCGGGAGGACTCCTACGAGCAGTACTTC
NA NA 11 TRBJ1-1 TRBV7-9 CASSLASEAFF TGTGCCAGCAGCTTAGCGAGTGAAGCTTTCTTT
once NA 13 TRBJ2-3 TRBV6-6 CASSWRQTDTQYF TGTGCCAGCAGTTGGCGGCAGACAGATACGCAGTATTTT
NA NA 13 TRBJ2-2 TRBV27 CASSLDLTGELFF TGTGCCAGCAGTCTCGATCTCACCGGGGAGCTGTTTTTT
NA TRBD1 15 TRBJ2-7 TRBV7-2 CASSITGTANYEQYF TGTGCCAGCAGCATCACCGGGACAGCGAACTACGAGCAGTACTTC
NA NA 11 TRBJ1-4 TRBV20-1 CSASLLGDAIF TGCAGTGCTAGCCTGCTGGGGGACGCAATTTTT
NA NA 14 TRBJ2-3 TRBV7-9 CASSSGRPSDTQYF TGTGCCAGCAGCTCTGGTCGGCCGTCAGATACGCAGTATTTT
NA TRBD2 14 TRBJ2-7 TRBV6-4 CASRPRGDSYEQYF TGTGCCAGCAGACCCCGGGGGGACTCCTACGAGCAGTACTTC
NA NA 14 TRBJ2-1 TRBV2 CVVIQREENNEQFF TGTGTCGTTATCCAGCGAGAAGAGAACAATGAGCAGTTCTTC
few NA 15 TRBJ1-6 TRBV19 CASSVSGTTSSPLHF TGTGCCAGTAGTGTGTCCGGGACCACGTCTTCACCCCTCCACTTT
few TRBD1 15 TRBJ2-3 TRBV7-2 CASRFGQVRTDTQYF TGTGCCAGCAGATTCGGACAGGTCCGCACAGATACGCAGTATTTT
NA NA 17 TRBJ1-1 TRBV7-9 CASSGPWGNGKNTEAFF TGTGCCAGCAGCGGTCCTTGGGGGAACGGGAAGAACACTGAAGCTTTCTTT
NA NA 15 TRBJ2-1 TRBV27 CASSRGTTGHNEQFF TGTGCCAGCAGTAGGGGGACCACCGGACACAATGAGCAGTTCTTC
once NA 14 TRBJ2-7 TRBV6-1 CASSSWDTDHEQYF TGTGCCAGCAGCTCTTGGGACACCGACCACGAGCAGTACTTC
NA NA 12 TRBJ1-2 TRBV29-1 CSVFAGVYGYTF TGCAGCGTTTTTGCAGGGGTCTATGGCTACACCTTC
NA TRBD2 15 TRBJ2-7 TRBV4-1 CASSQEERGGNEQYF TGCGCCAGCAGCCAAGAGGAGCGGGGGGGAAACGAGCAGTACTTC
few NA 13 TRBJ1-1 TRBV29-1 CSVETGADTEAFF TGCAGCGTTGAGACGGGGGCGGACACTGAAGCTTTCTTT
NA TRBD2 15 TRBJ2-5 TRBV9 CASSVGTSGAETQYF TGTGCCAGCAGCGTTGGGACTAGCGGGGCGGAGACCCAGTACTTC
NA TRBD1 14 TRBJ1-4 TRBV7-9 CASSNDRVGEKLFF TGTGCCAGCAGCAATGACAGGGTGGGAGAAAAACTGTTTTTT
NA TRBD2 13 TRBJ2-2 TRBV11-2 CASSFGLAGELFF TGTGCCAGCAGCTTCGGACTAGCCGGGGAGCTGTTTTTT
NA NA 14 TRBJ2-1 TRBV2 CASSPPSPYNEQFF TGTGCCAGCAGTCCGCCGAGCCCCTACAATGAGCAGTTCTTC
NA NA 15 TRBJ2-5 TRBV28 CASRGTAMYQETQYF TGTGCCAGCAGGGGAACAGCGATGTACCAAGAGACCCAGTACTTC
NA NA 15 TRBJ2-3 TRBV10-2 CASSEGSGSTDTQYF TGCGCCAGCAGTGAGGGGAGCGGTAGCACAGATACGCAGTATTTT
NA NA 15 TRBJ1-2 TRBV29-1 CSVRGEASLGYGYTF TGCAGCGTTAGGGGAGAAGCCTCACTCGGCTATGGCTACACCTTC
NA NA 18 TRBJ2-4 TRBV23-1 CASSQSREHELAKNIQYF TGCGCCAGCAGTCAATCGAGAGAACACGAGTTAGCCAAAAACATTCAGTACTTC
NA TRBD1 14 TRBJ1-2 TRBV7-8 CASSWGQASYGYTF TGTGCCAGCAGTTGGGGACAGGCTTCCTATGGCTACACCTTC
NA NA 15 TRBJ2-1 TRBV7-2 CASSLVAGAYNEQFF TGTGCCAGCAGCTTAGTTGCGGGGGCGTACAATGAGCAGTTCTTC
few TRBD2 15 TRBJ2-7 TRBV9 CASSVGGGRIYEQYF TGTGCCAGCAGCGTAGGCGGGGGGAGAATATACGAGCAGTACTTC
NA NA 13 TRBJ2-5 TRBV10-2 CASSEPIQETQYF TGCGCCAGCAGTGAGCCCATCCAAGAGACCCAGTACTTC
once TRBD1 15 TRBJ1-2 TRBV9 CASSGTGQGNYGYTF TGTGCCAGCAGCGGAACGGGACAGGGAAACTATGGCTACACCTTC
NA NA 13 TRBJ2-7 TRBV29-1 CSVQTPPGDEQYF TGCAGCGTCCAGACTCCTCCCGGGGACGAGCAGTACTTC
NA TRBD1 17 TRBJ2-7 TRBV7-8 CASSPYAGTGGHYEQYF TGTGCCAGCAGCCCCTATGCCGGGACAGGGGGTCACTACGAGCAGTACTTC
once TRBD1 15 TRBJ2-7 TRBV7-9 CASSLGGQGPYEQYF TGTGCCAGCAGCTTAGGGGGACAGGGCCCCTACGAGCAGTACTTC
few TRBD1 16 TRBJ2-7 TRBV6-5 CASSYATGGYSYEQYF TGTGCCAGCAGTTACGCGACAGGGGGTTACTCCTACGAGCAGTACTTC
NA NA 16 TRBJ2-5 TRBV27 CASRTGRQRSNGTQYF TGTGCCAGCAGGACCGGGAGACAGAGGAGTAATGGGACCCAGTACTTC
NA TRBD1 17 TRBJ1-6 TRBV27 CASSSPGTGLWNSPLHF TGTGCCAGCAGTTCCCCCGGGACAGGGCTGTGGAATTCACCCCTCCACTTT
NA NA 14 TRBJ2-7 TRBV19 CASSHRTDSYEQYF TGTGCCAGTAGTCATAGGACGGACTCCTACGAGCAGTACTTC
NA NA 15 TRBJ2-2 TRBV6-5 CASSYGRGVEGELFF TGTGCCAGCAGTTACGGTCGGGGAGTTGAAGGGGAGCTGTTTTTT
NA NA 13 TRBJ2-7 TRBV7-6 CASSLGDTYEQYF TGTGCCAGCAGCTTAGGGGACACCTACGAGCAGTACTTC
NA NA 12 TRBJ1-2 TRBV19 CASTNLGHGYTF TGTGCCAGTACTAACCTGGGGCATGGCTACACCTTC
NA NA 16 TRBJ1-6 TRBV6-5 CASSYSMDPLGSPLHF TGTGCCAGCAGTTACTCGATGGACCCTCTGGGTTCACCCCTCCACTTT
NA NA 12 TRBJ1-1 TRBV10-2 CASRQVNTEAFF TGCGCCAGCAGACAGGTGAACACTGAAGCTTTCTTT
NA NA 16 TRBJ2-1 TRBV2 CASSEEMGQVGNEQFF TGTGCCAGCAGTGAAGAGATGGGCCAAGTTGGCAATGAGCAGTTCTTC
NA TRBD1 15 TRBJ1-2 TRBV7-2 CASSLVRGTYYGYTF TGTGCCAGCAGCTTAGTCAGGGGGACTTATTATGGCTACACCTTC
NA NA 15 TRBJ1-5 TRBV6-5 CASSSSLGGNQPQHF NA
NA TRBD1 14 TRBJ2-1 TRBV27 CASSLGQGYNEQFF TGTGCCAGCAGTCTCGGACAGGGATACAATGAGCAGTTCTTC
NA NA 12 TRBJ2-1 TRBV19 CASSSARNEQFF TGTGCCAGTAGCTCCGCAAGGAATGAGCAGTTCTTC
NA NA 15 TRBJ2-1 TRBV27 CASRALGGSYNEQFF TGTGCCAGCAGGGCCCTTGGCGGCTCCTACAATGAGCAGTTCTTC
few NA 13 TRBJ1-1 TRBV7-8 CASSSGAMGEAFF TGTGCCAGCAGCTCAGGGGCAATGGGTGAAGCTTTCTTT
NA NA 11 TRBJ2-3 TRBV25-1 CASRTGTTQYF TGTGCCAGCAGAACAGGGACTACGCAGTATTTT